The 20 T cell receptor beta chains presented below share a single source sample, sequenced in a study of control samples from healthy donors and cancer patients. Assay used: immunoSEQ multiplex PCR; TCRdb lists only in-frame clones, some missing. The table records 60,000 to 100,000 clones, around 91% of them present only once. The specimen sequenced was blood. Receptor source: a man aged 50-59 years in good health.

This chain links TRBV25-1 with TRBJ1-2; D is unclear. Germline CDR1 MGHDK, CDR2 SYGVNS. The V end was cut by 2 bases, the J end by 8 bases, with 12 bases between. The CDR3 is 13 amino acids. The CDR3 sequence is CASSELGWSGYTF. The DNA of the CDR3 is TGTGCCAGCAGTGAACTGGGATGGAGCGGCTACACCTTC.

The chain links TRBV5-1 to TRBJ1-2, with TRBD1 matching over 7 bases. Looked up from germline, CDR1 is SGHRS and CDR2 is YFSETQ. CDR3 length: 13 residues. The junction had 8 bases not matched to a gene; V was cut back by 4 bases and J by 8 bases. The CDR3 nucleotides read TGCGCCAGCAGCCCAACAGGGGCGGGGGGCTACACCTTC. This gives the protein CASSPTGAGGYTF.

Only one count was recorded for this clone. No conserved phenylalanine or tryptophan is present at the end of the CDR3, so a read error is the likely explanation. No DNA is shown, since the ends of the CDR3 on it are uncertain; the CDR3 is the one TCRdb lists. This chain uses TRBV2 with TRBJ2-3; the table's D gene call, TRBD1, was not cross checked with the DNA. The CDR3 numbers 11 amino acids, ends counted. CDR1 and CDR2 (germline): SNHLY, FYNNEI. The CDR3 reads CASMRGTGPGM.

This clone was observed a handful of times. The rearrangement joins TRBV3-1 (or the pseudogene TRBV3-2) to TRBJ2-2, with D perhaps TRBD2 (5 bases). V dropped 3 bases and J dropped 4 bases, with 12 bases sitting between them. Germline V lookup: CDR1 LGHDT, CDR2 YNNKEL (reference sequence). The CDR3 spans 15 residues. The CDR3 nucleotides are TGTGCCAGCAGCCAGGCATGGGAGATCACCGGGGAGCTGTTTTTT. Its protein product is CASSQAWEITGELFF.

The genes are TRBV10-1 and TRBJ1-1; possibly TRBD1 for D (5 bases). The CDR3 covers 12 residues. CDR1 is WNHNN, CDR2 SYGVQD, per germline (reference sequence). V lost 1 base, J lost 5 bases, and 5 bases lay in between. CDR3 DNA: TGCGCCAGCAGTGAGTGGGGGACTGAAGCTTTCTTT. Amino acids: CASSEWGTEAFF.

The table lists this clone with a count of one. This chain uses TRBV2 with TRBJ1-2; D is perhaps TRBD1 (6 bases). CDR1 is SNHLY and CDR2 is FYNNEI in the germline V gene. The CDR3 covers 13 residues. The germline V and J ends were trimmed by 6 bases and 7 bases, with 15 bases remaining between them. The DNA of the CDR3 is TGTGCCAGCAGATTCCCCGGGGGCGGTGGCTACACCTTC. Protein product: CASRFPGGGGYTF.

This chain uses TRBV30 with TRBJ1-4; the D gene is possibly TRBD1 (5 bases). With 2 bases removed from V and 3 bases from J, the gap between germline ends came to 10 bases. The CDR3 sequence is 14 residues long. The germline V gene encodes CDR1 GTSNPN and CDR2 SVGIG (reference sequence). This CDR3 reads CAWSRGAANEKLFF. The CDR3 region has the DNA TGTGCCTGGAGTCGCGGGGCAGCTAATGAAAAACTGTTTTTT.

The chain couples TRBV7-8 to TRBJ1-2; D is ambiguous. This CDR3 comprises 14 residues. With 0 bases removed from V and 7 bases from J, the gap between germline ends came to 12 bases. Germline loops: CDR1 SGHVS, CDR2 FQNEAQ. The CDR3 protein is CASSLAPGIPGYTF. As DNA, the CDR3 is TGTGCCAGCAGCTTAGCTCCGGGGATTCCTGGCTACACCTTC.

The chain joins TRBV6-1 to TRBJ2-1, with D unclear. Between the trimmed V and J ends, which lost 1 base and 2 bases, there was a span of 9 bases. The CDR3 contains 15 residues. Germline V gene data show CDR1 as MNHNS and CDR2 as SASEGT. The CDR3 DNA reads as TGTGCCAGCAGTGAAGAGGTTTCAGCCTACAATGAGCAGTTCTTC. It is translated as CASSEEVSAYNEQFF.

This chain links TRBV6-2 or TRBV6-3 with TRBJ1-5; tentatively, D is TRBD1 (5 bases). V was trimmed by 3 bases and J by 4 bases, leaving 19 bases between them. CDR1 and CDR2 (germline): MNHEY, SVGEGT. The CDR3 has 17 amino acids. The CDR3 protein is CASSYRVVGGVNQPQHF. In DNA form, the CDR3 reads TGTGCCAGCAGTTATAGGGTTGTCGGGGGTGTGAATCAGCCCCAGCATTTT.

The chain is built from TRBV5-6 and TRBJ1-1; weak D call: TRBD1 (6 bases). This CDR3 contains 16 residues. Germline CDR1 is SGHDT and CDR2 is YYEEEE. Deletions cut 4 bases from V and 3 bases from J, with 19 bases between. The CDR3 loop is CASSTPGAPRDTEAFF. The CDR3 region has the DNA TGTGCCAGCAGCACCCCGGGGGCGCCCAGGGACACTGAAGCTTTCTTT.

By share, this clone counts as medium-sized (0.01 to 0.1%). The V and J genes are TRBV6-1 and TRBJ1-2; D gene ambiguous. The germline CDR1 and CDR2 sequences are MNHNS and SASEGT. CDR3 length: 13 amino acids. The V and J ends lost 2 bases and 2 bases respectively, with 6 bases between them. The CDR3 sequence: CASSERKNYGYTF. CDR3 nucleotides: TGTGCCAGCAGTGAACGCAAAAACTATGGCTACACCTTC.

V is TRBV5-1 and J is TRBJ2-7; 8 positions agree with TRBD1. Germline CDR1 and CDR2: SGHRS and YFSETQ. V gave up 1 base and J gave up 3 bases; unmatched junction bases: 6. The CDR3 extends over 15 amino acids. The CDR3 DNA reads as TGCGCCAGCAGCTTGATGGGAGACAGGGGCTACGAGCAGTACTTC. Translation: CASSLMGDRGYEQYF.

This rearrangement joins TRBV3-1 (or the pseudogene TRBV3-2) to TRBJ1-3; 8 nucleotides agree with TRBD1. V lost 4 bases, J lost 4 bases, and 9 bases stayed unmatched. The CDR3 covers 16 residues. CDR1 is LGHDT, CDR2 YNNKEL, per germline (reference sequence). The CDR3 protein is CASSPLTGAGGNTIYF. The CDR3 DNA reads TGTGCCAGCAGCCCCTTGACAGGGGCGGGAGGAAACACCATATATTTT.

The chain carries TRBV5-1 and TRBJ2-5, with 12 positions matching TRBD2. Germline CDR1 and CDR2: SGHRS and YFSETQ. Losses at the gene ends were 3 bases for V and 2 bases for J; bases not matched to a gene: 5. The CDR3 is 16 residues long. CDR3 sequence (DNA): TGCGCCAGCAGCTGGGGGACTAGCGGGTCTCAAGAGACCCAGTACTTC. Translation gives CASSWGTSGSQETQYF.

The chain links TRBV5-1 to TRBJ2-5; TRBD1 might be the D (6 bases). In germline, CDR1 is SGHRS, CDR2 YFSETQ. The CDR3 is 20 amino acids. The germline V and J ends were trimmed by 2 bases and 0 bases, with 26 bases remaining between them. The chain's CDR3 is CASSFVLPTGDRQYQETQYF. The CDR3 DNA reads TGCGCCAGCAGCTTCGTCTTGCCGACAGGAGATCGACAGTACCAAGAGACCCAGTACTTC.

The CDR3 sequence: CASSVTGTGGVVGGYTF. DNA for the CDR3: TGTGCCAGCAGCGTAACCGGGACAGGCGGAGTTGTTGGAGGCTACACCTTC. The rearrangement joins TRBV5-4 to TRBJ1-2; 8 nucleotides agree with TRBD1. The V gene end was trimmed by 4 bases and the J gene end by 8 bases; junction bases not matched to a gene: 19. This CDR3 is 17 amino acids long. Germline loops: CDR1 SGHNT, CDR2 YYREEE (reference sequence).

The CDR3 is CSVEDQGTGGAYNEQFF. CDR3 nucleotides: TGCAGCGTTGAAGATCAGGGGACCGGGGGGGCATACAATGAGCAGTTCTTC. The chain combines TRBV29-1 with TRBJ2-1; 8 bases are a match to TRBD2. The CDR3 sequence is 17 residues long. CDR1 and CDR2 (germline): SQVTM, ANQGSEA. The V and J ends lost 0 bases and 4 bases, in that order; junction bases with no gene match: 11.

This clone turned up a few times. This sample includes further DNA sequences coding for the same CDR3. The CDR3 protein is CASTGGYEQYF. The CDR3 coding sequence is TGTGCCAGCACCGGTGGGTACGAGCAGTACTTC. This rearrangement joins TRBV2 to TRBJ2-7; no clear D gene. Trimming left V 7 bases short and J 4 bases short, with 8 bases between. The CDR3 is made up of 11 amino acids. The V gene's germline CDR1 is SNHLY and CDR2 FYNNEI.

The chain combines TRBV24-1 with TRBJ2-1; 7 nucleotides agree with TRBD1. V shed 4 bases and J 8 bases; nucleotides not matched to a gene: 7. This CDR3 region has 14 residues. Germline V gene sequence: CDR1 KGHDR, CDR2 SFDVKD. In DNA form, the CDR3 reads TGTGCCACCAGTGACCTGAAACAGGGGCATGAGCAGTTCTTC. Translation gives CATSDLKQGHEQFF.